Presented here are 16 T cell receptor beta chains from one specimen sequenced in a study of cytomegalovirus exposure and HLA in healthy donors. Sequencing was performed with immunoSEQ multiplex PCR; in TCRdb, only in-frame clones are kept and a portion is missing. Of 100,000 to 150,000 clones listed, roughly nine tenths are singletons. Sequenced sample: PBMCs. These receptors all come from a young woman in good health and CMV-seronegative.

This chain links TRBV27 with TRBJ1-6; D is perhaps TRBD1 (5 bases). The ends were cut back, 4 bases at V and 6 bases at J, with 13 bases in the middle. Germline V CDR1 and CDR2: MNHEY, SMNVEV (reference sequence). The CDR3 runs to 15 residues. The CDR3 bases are TGTGCCAGCAGTTCCCAGGGTATCGGTAATTCACCCCTCCACTTT. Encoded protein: CASSSQGIGNSPLHF.

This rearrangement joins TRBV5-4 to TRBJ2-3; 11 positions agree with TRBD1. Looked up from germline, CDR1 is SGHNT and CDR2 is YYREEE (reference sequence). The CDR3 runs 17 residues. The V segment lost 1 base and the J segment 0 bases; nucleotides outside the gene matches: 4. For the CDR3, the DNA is TGTGCCAGCAGCTTGATGGACAGGGGGCTTAGCACAGATACGCAGTATTTT. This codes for CASSLMDRGLSTDTQYF.

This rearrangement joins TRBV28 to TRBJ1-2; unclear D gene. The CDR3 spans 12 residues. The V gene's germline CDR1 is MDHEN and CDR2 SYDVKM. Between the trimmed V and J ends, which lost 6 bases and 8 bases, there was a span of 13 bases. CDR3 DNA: TGTGCCAGCAGACCCGACAATTACGGCTACACCTTC. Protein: CASRPDNYGYTF.

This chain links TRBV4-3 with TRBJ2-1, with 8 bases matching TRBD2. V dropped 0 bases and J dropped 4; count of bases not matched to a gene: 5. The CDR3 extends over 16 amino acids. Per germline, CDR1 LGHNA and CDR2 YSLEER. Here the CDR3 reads CASSQEYASGYNEQFF. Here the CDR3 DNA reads TGCGCCAGCAGCCAAGAGTACGCTAGCGGGTACAATGAGCAGTTCTTC.

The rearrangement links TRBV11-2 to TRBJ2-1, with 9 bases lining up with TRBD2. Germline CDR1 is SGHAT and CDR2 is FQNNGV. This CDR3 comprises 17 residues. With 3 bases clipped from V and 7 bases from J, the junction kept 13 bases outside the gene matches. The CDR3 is CASSFWLAGPTGNEQFF. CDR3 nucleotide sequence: TGTGCCAGCAGCTTTTGGCTAGCGGGACCCACGGGGAATGAGCAGTTCTTC. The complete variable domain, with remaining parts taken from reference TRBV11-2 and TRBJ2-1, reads EAGVAQSPRYKIIEKRQSVAFWCNPISGHATLYWYQQILGQGPKLLIQFQNNGVVDDSQLPKDRFSAERLKGVDSTLKIQPAKLEDSAVYLCASSFWLAGPTGNEQFFGPGTRLTVL.

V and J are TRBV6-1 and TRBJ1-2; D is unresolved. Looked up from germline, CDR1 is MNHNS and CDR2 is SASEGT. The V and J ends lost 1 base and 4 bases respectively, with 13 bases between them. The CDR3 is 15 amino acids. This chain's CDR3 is CASSEVRETLYGYTF. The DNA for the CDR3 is TGTGCCAGCAGTGAAGTTAGGGAGACACTCTATGGCTACACCTTC.

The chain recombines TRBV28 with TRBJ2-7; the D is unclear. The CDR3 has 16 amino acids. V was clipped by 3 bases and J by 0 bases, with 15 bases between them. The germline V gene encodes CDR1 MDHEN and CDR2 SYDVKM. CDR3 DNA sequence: TGTGCCAGCAGTTTGGCAGGTCTTCTGAGCTCCTACGAGCAGTACTTC. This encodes CASSLAGLLSSYEQYF.

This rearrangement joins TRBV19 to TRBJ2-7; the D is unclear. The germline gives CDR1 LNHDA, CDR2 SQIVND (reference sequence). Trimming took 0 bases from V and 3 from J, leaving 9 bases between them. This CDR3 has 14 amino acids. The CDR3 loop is CASSIDIEVYEQYF. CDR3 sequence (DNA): TGTGCCAGTAGTATAGATATAGAGGTCTACGAGCAGTACTTC.

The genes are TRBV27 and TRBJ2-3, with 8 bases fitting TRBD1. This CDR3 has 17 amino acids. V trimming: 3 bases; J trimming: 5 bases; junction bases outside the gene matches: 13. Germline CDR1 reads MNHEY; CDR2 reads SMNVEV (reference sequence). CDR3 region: CASSFGTQGERGDTQYF. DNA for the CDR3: TGTGCCAGCAGTTTTGGTACACAGGGGGAAAGAGGAGATACGCAGTATTTT.

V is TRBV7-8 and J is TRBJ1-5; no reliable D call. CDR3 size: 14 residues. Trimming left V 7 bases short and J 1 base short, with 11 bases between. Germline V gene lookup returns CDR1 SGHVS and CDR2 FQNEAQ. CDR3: CASTPTQSNQPQHF. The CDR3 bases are TGTGCCAGCACTCCGACACAAAGCAATCAGCCCCAGCATTTT.

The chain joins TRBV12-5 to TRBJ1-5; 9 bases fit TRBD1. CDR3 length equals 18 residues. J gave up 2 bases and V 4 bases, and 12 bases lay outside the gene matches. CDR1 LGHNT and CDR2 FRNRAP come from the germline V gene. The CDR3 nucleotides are TGTGCTAGTGGTTCCTCAAGAGACAGGGGGTCTGGCAATCAGCCCCAGCATTTT. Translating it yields CASGSSRDRGSGNQPQHF.

The CDR3 spells CASSPVRQVETQYF. The CDR3 region has the DNA TGTGCCAGCAGCCCAGTCCGTCAGGTTGAGACCCAGTACTTC. V and J are TRBV7-2 and TRBJ2-5, with D unresolved. CDR1 and CDR2 from the germline V gene are SGHTA and FQGNSA. CDR3 size: 14 residues. V was clipped by 5 bases and J by 5 bases, with 15 bases between them.

The CDR3 loop reads CASSLQENTEAFF. The DNA for the CDR3 is TGTGCCAGCAGCCTACAGGAAAACACTGAAGCTTTCTTT. The V gene is TRBV11-2, the J gene TRBJ1-1; maybe TRBD1 (5 bases). V was pared by 5 bases and J by 2 bases, with 9 bases between. This CDR3 has 13 amino acids. Germline assignment: CDR1 SGHAT and CDR2 FQNNGV.

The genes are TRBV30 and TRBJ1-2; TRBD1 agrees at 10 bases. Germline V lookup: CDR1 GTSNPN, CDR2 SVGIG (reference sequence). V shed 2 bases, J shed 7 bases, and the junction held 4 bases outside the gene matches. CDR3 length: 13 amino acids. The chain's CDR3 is CAWSPGTGAGYTF. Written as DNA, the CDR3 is TGTGCCTGGAGTCCCGGGACAGGGGCTGGCTACACCTTC. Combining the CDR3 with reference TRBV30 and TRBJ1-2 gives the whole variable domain SQTIHQWPATLVQPVGSPLSLECTVEGTSNPNLYWYRQAAGRGLQLLFYSVGIGQISSEVPQNLSASRPQDRQFILSSKKLLLSDSGFYLCAWSPGTGAGYTFGSGTRLTVV.

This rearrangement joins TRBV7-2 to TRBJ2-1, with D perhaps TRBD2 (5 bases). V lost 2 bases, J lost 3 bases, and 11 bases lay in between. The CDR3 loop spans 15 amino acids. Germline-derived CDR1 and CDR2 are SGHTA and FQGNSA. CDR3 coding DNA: TGTGCCAGCAGCTTACGGGGTTGGGGCTACAATGAGCAGTTCTTC. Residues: CASSLRGWGYNEQFF.

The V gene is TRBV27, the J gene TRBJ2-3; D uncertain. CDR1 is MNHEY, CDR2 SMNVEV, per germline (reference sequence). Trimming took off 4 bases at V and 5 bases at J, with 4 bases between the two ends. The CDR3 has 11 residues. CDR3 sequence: CASSYRDTQYF. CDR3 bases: TGTGCCAGCAGTTATCGAGATACGCAGTATTTT.